This TCR beta chain was obtained from a study of cytomegalovirus exposure and HLA in healthy donors (dated by TCRdb to the late 2010s). Looking at the study overall: An earlier analysis of approximately 640 of the donors reported about 290 Gb of sequence data and 100 million to 130 million unique TCR beta sequences from some 180 million T cells. An early release that covered more than 550 HLA-typed donors contained approximately 300 gigabases of sequencing data and roughly 84 million unique TCR sequences. Among the roughly 400 genotyped donors, more than 70% belonged to the genetic ancestry cluster associated with self-reported Caucasian donors. The study aimed to test whether cataloging public T cell receptors could reveal signatures of past pathogen exposure. The T cell repertoires of around 670 subjects were profiled by immunosequencing and related to cytomegalovirus serostatus. Along with the roughly 710-subject first cohort, a separate validation cohort of more than 90 different subjects was used. To predict cytomegalovirus infection status, the study combined high-throughput TCR immunosequencing, statistical association of individual TCRs with disease status, and machine learning. To study patterns of TCR occurrence, a later analysis re-analyzed previously published TCR beta repertoires from 600 to 750 donors and added high-resolution HLA genotyping. In the later analysis, no new phenotypic data were used to find candidate immune exposures; instead, reliance was placed on TCR beta sequences and their occurrence across donors. In an earlier analysis of roughly 540 of the donors, high-throughput TCR beta sequencing was used to judge whether each TCR beta V gene segment behaved as functional or pseudogenic. Donor age, sex, ethnicity and CMV serostatus were compiled together with the repertoire data. Genome-wide SNP genotypes for about three fifths of the roughly 670 donors were used in a later genetic analysis, which treated that subset as a discovery cohort. All discovery cohort repertoires had been generated on a single sequencing platform. Class I and class II HLA loci were covered by the typing at four-digit resolution. The number of donors typed differed by locus, with roughly 620-630 for A, B, C, DRB1 and DQB1, roughly 520 for DQA1, 600 to 610 for DPA1, and 472 for DPB1. Four or five DR-DQ haplotypes were handled as single units for association and clustering, since linkage in the cohort was strong. Among a few hundred genotyped donors of the cohort, an average of roughly 240,000 unique TCR beta nucleotide sequences were sequenced per donor, around a sixth of them non-productive. Study-wide conclusions, independent of this receptor: According to a later analysis, TCR association rates differed among HLA loci, with DRB1 alleles showing the most associated TCRs and HLA-C alleles showing the fewest. Immune exposure information for the cohort was limited to CMV serostatus. In vitro tests confirmed that three of the cytomegalovirus-associated TCR beta chains recognize cytomegalovirus antigens. V-gene and J-gene trimming of TCR beta chains was associated with a missense DCLRE1C variant in a later genetic analysis, and the association was replicated in an independent cohort. Roughly uniform sequencing depth across donors was assumed in presence/absence analyses, although this assumption may not hold. According to the authors, the approach could potentially be generalized to other disease states and immunological phenotypes. Linkage disequilibrium might explain the correlated functional status among segregating V segments, but an unknown experimental factor could not be ruled out. The study gave a list of 150 to 200 TCR beta chains associated with cytomegalovirus. Because the 87-base-pair reads could not distinguish some IMGT-functional V segments, including TRBV6-2 and TRBV6-3, those segments were excluded. Across donors, most TCR sequences were observed very rarely, whereas some public TCRs were present in many individuals. The earlier analysis of approximately 540 of the donors excluded approximately 17 rarely observed V segments, including chromosome 9 orphons, because counts were too low. Several of the top co-occurrence clusters appeared to be linked to parvovirus B19, influenza, CMV and Epstein-Barr virus, according to a later analysis. A further reported finding was that TCR beta sequences accurately predicted the HLA-A and HLA-B alleles for most subjects in the first cohort. A later analysis found that most CMV-associated TCR beta chains appeared HLA-restricted, with HLA associations seemingly driven largely by CMV exposure. Compared with equally common non-associated chains, HLA-associated TCR beta chains in a later analysis were more clonally expanded and had lower generation probabilities. The classifier was reported to diagnose cytomegalovirus status with high specificity and sensitivity in both the original and validation cohorts. Strong co-occurrence of HLA alleles, especially DR and DQ, made assigning TCR associations to individual alleles difficult. In an earlier analysis of 450 to 750 of the donors, most TCR beta V segments appeared in productive rearrangements about 87% or about 30% of the time, broadly matching IMGT annotations. A cluster of highly shared sequence variants was judged likely to be a technical artifact of the sequencing pipeline. At a false discovery rate of 0.05, a later analysis linked fewer than 20,000 TCR beta sequences to specific HLA alleles. Compared with the roughly 600-donor mean, donors in an Asian-associated ancestry cluster had fewer N-insertions in productive TCRs, according to a later genetic analysis. Only TCR beta chains were sequenced in this cohort, and the absence of alpha or paired-chain data limited detectable features. Because HLA typing was unavailable for some donors at each locus, only the typed subset was used in association tests.

About this clone itself: The target of this receptor is not known. No much larger clonotype is one base removed from it; base qualities were not supplied.

From its cysteine to its phenylalanine, the CDR3 spans 13 amino acids. Only the CDR3 part of the read is kept: 39 bases, read in frame from the first base. Looking up the germline V gene yields CDR1 SGHRS and CDR2 YFSETQ. Between the V and J ends, shortened by 4 bases and 6 bases respectively, the junction contains 13 bases. The cohort was made up of 666 healthy bone marrow donors. At the time of sampling, every cohort member was nominally healthy, though immune exposures that went unrecorded were likely present. The donor was CMV seronegative and belonged to the group of 352 seronegative cohort members. Every donor gave a peripheral blood sample, and the peripheral blood mononuclear cells from that sample were used for TCR beta sequencing. Genomic DNA extraction from the blood cell samples was performed with the Qiagen DNeasy Blood Extraction Kit. Receptor amplification or capture employed the immunoSEQ multiplex PCR assay. For the multiplex PCR, a mixture combining 60 forward primers for TCR Vbeta segments and 13 reverse primers for TCR Jbeta segments was used. The CDR3 region of rearranged TCR beta genes was amplified from genomic DNA with a multiplex PCR assay. Amplified TCR beta libraries were sequenced as 87-base-pair reads on the Illumina HiSeq System. The study's processing was this. A later analysis tallied 75 million to 95 million unique TCR beta chains across the approximately 670 repertoires, and around 9.9 million of those chains were shared by two or more donors. Raw reads were error-corrected and collapsed into unique sequences with a nearest-neighbor algorithm that merged closely related sequences to remove PCR and sequencing errors. Alignment of CDR3 sequences to IMGT reference sequences was used to assign V, D and J gene segments. Each retained sequence needed at least a six-nucleotide match to both a V gene segment and a J gene segment. A rearrangement was called productive if the CDR3 had no stop codons and remained in frame with V and J, and every other rearrangement was called non-productive. CDR3 was defined by IMGT convention, running from the second conserved V-encoded cysteine to the conserved J-encoded phenylalanine. The earlier analysis of about 500 of the donors excluded sequences that lacked an unambiguous match to a single V gene segment. An earlier analysis of 587 of the donors classified V segments as functional when productive rearrangements were above 56.7% and as segregating when the standard deviation between donors was above 5%. A statistical classification framework was built to diagnose cytomegalovirus status from the catalog of TCR beta chain sequences. V and J gene assignment, in a later analysis, came from comparing TCR nucleotide sequences with IMGT/GENE-DB human TR gene sequences. In a later analysis, CDR3 sequences and most-parsimonious VDJ recombination scenarios were assigned using the TCRdist pipeline. In a later analysis, each TCR beta chain was defined by its CDR3 amino acid sequence together with its V-gene family, and reads without a unique V-gene family were excluded. In a later analysis, 550 to 650 highly shared, low-generation-probability nucleotide sequences were removed to address suspected cross-contamination and a sequencing artifact. For each public chain, a later analysis derived a clonal expansion index from normalized ranks of inferred template counts within each repertoire. In a later analysis, generation probabilities were computed using a VDJ recombination model fitted to out-of-frame rearrangements, and the results were checked against IGoR. Hypergeometric tests were used in a later analysis to score TCR-TCR, TCR-HLA and TCR-CMV co-occurrence, with a repertoire-size bias correction applied to the TCR pairs. In a later analysis, false discovery rates were estimated by permuting HLA or CMV assignments 20 times. A later analysis grouped co-occurring TCRs with DBSCAN, adding TCRdist sequence similarity when clustering within HLA-allele-positive subsets. For co-occurrence clustering, repertoires with fewer than 30,000 or more than 120,000 public chains were excluded, along with four or five repertoires with anomalous nucleotide sharing. TCRdb holds this immuneACCESS table with in-frame rearrangements only. Some clones are missing; in checked studies, unresolved V genes explain under half, and the rest has no known cause. V and J calls and clone size follow that table, whereas D and trimming were derived from the DNA. The table for this sample lists under 200,000 clones; roughly 83% of them were counted only once. 0.38% of the sample goes to the ten largest clones.

The clonotype comes from a boy aged 2 to 10 in good health and CMV-seronegative. Here the chain combines TRBV5-1 and TRBJ1-1; the D gene assignment is ambiguous. Sample: PBMCs. CDR3 sequence: CASSLAGEPEAFF. The bases read TGCGCCAGCAGCCTGGCCGGGGAGCCTGAAGCTTTCTTT.